Shown below are 4 T cell receptor beta chains from a single sample sequenced in a study of cytomegalovirus exposure and HLA in healthy donors (dated by TCRdb to about 2017). Receptor libraries were prepared by the immunoSEQ multiplex PCR assay. A mixture of 60 forward primers for TCR Vbeta segments and 13 reverse primers for TCR Jbeta segments was used in the multiplex PCR. The table comes from immuneACCESS by way of TCRdb, which keeps in-frame sequences with V and J called. Part of the clones is missing from these tables; in studies checked, under half for an unresolved V gene and the rest for unknown reasons. The sample table shows 170,000 or so clones, and about 86% are seen once. The top ten constitute approximately 2% of the sample. Sequenced: PBMCs. The receptor source for this set is a woman aged 18-29 years in good health and CMV-seronegative.

The rearrangement uses TRBV5-1 and TRBJ1-4, with a weak D call TRBD1 (5 bases). This CDR3 has 15 amino acids. The germline CDR1 and CDR2 sequences are SGHRS and YFSETQ. Trimming pared 0 bases from V and 7 bases from J, leaving 13 bases between. This chain's CDR3 is CASSLARAVGEKLFF. CDR3 DNA: TGCGCCAGCAGCTTGGCCAGGGCCGTCGGTGAAAAACTGTTTTTT.

The chain is built from TRBV5-1 and TRBJ2-7, with 9 positions matching TRBD1. With 4 bases clipped from V and 6 bases from J, the junction kept 11 bases outside the gene matches. CDR3 length: 15 amino acids. CDR1 and CDR2 (germline): SGHRS, YFSETQ. CDR3 sequence (DNA): TGCGCCAGCAGCCGATGGGGACAGGGTGGCGGCGAGCAGTACTTC. The encoded protein is CASSRWGQGGGEQYF.

The rearrangement joins TRBV30 to TRBJ2-5; 9 bases align to TRBD1. Near its end, the DNA agrees better with TRBJ2-7, so the J call may be wrong. Looked up from germline, CDR1 is GTSNPN and CDR2 is SVGIG (reference sequence). CDR3 length: 15 residues. CDR3 region: CAWTHSGTGSYEQYF. The CDR3 DNA sequence: TGTGCCTGGACCCACAGCGGGACAGGGTCCTACGAGCAGTACTTC.

This chain links TRBV2 with TRBJ2-3, with 9 bases fitting TRBD2. The CDR3 has 17 amino acids. Per germline, CDR1 SNHLY and CDR2 FYNNEI. Trimming removed 8 bases from V and 2 bases from J; junction bases left unmatched: 14. The CDR3: CASRQVAGEGATDTQYF. As DNA, the CDR3 is TGTGCCAGCCGACAAGTAGCGGGAGAGGGGGCCACAGATACGCAGTATTTT.